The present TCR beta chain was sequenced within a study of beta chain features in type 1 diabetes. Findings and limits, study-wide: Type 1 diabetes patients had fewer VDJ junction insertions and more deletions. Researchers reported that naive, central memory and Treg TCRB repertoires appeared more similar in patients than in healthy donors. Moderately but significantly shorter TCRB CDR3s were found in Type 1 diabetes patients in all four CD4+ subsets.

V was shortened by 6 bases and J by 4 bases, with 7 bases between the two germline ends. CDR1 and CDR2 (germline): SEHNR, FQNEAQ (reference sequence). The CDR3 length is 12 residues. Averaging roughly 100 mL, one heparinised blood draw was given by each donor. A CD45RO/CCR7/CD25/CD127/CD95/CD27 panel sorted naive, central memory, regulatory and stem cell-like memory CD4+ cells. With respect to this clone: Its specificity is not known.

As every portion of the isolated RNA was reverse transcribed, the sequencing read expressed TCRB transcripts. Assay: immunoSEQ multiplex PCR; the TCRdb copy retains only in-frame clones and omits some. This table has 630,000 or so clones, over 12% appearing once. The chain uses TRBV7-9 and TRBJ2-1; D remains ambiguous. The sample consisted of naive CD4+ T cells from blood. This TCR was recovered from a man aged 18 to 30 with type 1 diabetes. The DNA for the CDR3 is TGTGCCAGCAGTTGGCCATACAATGAGCAGTTCTTC. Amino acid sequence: CASSWPYNEQFF.